Sequencing of this TCR beta chain was carried out in a study of CD8 T cells in Susac syndrome. This CDR3 has 15 amino acids. The V and J ends lost 0 bases and 3 bases, in that order; junction bases with no gene match: 2. CDR1 SGHDT and CDR2 YYEEEE come from the germline V gene. cDNA came from roughly 0.53 to 1 ug RNA primed by random hexamers. TCRdb re-derived calls from the immunoSEQ multiplex PCR reads in MiXCR, one entry per CDR3 protein. The sample lists roughly 150,000 distinct CDR3 sequences; 85% to 95% were seen once. This sequence joins TRBV5-6 and TRBJ1-2; 10 bases fit TRBD1. The source of this sequence is a human donor with Susac syndrome. Sample: CD4+ T cells from PBMCs. The CDR3 nucleotides are TGTGCCAGCAGCTTGGGGGACAGGGGACACTATGGCTACACCTTC. It translates to CASSLGDRGHYGYTF.